This T cell receptor (beta chain) was obtained from a study of beta chain features in type 1 diabetes. Findings and limits, study-wide: In cDNA sequencing, cells with high TCR expression could be over-represented. These data did not resolve whether HLA type affects TCRB rearrangement. A pattern of fewer insertions and more deletions at VDJ junctions was seen in type 1 diabetes patients.

This clone showed up just a few times. Its antigen is still unknown. The CDR3 loop spans 16 amino acids. Germline CDR1 is SGHAT and CDR2 is FQNNGV. Trimming removed 3 bases from V and 7 bases from J; junction bases left unmatched: 11. What was sequenced were expressed TCRB transcripts, since all of the isolated RNA had been reverse transcribed. Using immunoSEQ multiplex PCR, the repertoire was profiled, and TCRdb retains in-frame clones only, with some absent. The sample has approximately 340,000 clones, around 16% seen once; the top ten hold roughly 0.019%. The gene calls are TRBV11-2 and TRBJ2-1; 8 bases map to TRBD2. The TCR comes from a woman aged 18 to 35 in good health. The sample consisted of naive CD4+ T cells from blood. The CDR3 region has the DNA TGTGCCAGCAGCTTGGAATTGGCGGGAGGAAATAATGAGCAGTTCTTC. Amino acids: CASSLELAGGNNEQFF.